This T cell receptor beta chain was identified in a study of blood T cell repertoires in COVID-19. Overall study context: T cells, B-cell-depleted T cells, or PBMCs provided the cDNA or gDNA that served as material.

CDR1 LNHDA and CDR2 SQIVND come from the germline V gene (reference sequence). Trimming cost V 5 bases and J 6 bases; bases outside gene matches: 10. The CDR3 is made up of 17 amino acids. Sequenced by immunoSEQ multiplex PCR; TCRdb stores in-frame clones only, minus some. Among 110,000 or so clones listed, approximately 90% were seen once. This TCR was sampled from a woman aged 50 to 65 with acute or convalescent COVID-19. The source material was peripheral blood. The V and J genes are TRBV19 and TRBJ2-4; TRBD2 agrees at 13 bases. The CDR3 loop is CASSLTLAGGPRNIQYF. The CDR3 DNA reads TGTGCCAGTAGTTTAACACTAGCGGGAGGGCCTAGAAACATTCAGTACTTC.